Listed below are T cell receptor beta chains from one sample, sequenced in a study of T cells in Graves' hyperthyroidism and ophthalmopathy. TCRdb reanalysed the multiplex PCR reads using MiXCR and keeps one entry per CDR3 protein. The data hold more than 300,000 distinct CDR3 sequences, with 11% to 15% observed a single time. Material: blood. The receptors stem from a woman aged 55 to 70 with Graves' hyperthyroidism. Each CDR3 is given with its conserved first and last residue.

cdr3_aa	j_call	v_call
CSVRGGAWPYEQYF	TRBJ2-7	TRBV20-1
CASRRNTGTGGSYEQYF	TRBJ2-7	TRBV28
CAISQTTGGTDTQYF	TRBJ2-3	TRBV10-3
CSARTERTSEQYF	TRBJ2-7	TRBV20-1
CASSVGGQAQETQYF	TRBJ2-5	TRBV9
CASLRDRTSEAFF	TRBJ1-1	TRBV12-3/TRBV12-4
CATSDRLAGPYNEQFF	TRBJ2-1	TRBV24-1
CASRDGQGGQPQHF	TRBJ1-5	TRBV28
CASSFGAGDTQYF	TRBJ2-3	TRBV12-3/TRBV12-4
CASSRTSGISGDTQYF	TRBJ2-3	TRBV11-2
CASSAGRTVSRGGETQYF	TRBJ2-5	TRBV6-1
CASSLSRTAQPYEQYF	TRBJ2-7	TRBV7-2
CASSRTSQDYNEQFF	TRBJ2-1	TRBV7-9
CASSQIGTGNQPQHF	TRBJ1-5	TRBV4-1
CASTPDRGTSSPLHF	TRBJ1-6	TRBV12-3/TRBV12-4
CASRPQGAEAFF	TRBJ1-1	TRBV28
CASSYLGSGNTIYF	TRBJ1-3	TRBV6-2/TRBV6-3
CASSPPVTRTKQLSDTQYF	TRBJ2-3	TRBV18
CSVDEGLQETQYF	TRBJ2-5	TRBV29-1
CSAIAAGGGNEQFF	TRBJ2-1	TRBV20-1
CASSITIAGYEQYF	TRBJ2-7	TRBV19
CASSLSAGLYQPQHF	TRBJ1-5	TRBV12-3/TRBV12-4
CASSPTDRTETQYF	TRBJ2-5	TRBV18
CASSYSPDNYGYTF	TRBJ1-2	TRBV6-2/TRBV6-3
CASSLASSGSEDTQYF	TRBJ2-3	TRBV5-1
CASSLRGSETQYF	TRBJ2-5	TRBV12-3/TRBV12-4
CASSLTRQPNTEAFF	TRBJ1-1	TRBV7-3
CASSLGLAGGYREQFF	TRBJ2-1	TRBV5-8